This T cell receptor beta chain was identified during a study of T cell responses to AZD1222 COVID-19 vaccine. Comments on this clone: No antigen is known for it.

Study-wide points: After the peak T cell response, and only then, were repertoires sampled.

Generated by immunoSEQ multiplex PCR, the TCRdb table keeps only in-frame clones and is missing some. The table has more than 80,000 clones, roughly nine tenths seen once. The germline gives CDR1 SQVTM, CDR2 ANQGSEA. The germline V and J ends were trimmed by 2 bases and 8 bases, with 9 bases remaining between them. This CDR3 has 11 amino acids. The gene calls are TRBV29-1 and TRBJ1-2; D remains ambiguous. Sequenced here: peripheral blood, sampled 28 days after the second AZD1222 dose. The receptor was isolated from an adult who received the AZD1222 COVID-19 vaccine. CDR3 loop: CSVELGKGYTF. Here the CDR3 DNA reads TGCAGCGTTGAATTAGGGAAGGGCTACACCTTC.